The 20 T cell receptor beta chains reported below all come from one sample, sequenced in a study of T-cell reconstitution after alpha-beta-depleted transplantation in children (dated by TCRdb to about 2016). The treatment or condition label here, explained by the study, means: allogeneic hematopoietic cell transplantation with graft depleted of TCRalphabeta T cells and CD19 B cells. The protocol used for the library was PCR. Data came from an Illumina HiSeq 2500. TCR library preparation used molecular barcoding, with unique molecular identifiers applied to normalize quantification of the TCRbeta repertoire. Through fastp at Q25 and MiXCR, TCRdb rebuilt clones from the public reads, retaining in-frame beta chains. When rows share a CDR3 protein, they turn into one entry using the most common DNA and genes. The sample includes about 460,000 distinct CDR3 sequences, with approximately 10% observed a single time. 13% to 15% of the sample is in the top ten clones.

This specimen was PBMCs, mostly from graft donor cells, taken 180 days after TCRalphabeta/CD19-depleted stem cell transplant. These receptors all stem from a female patient under 10 years old who had a stem cell transplant for aplastic anemia, so the T cells may come from the graft donor.

The V and J genes are TRBV5-1 and TRBJ2-7, with 8 positions matching TRBD1. Per the germline V gene, CDR1 is SGHRS and CDR2 is YFSETQ. This CDR3 contains 14 residues. V dropped 4 bases and J dropped 1; count of bases not matched to a gene: 4. The CDR3 DNA follows: TGCGCCAGCAGCGCTAGACAGGGGTCCTACGAGCAGTACGTC. It translates to CASSARQGSYEQYV.

The V and J genes are TRBV28 and TRBJ2-7; TRBD2 matches at 10 bases. This CDR3 is 16 amino acids long. Germline values: CDR1 MDHEN, CDR2 SYDVKM. V lost 6 bases, J lost 2 bases, and 10 bases stayed unmatched. The DNA for the CDR3 is TGTGCCAGCAGCCTAACCGGGACTAGCGACCCCTACGAGCAGTACTTC. It encodes CASSLTGTSDPYEQYF.

This clonotype was observed a few times. The genes are TRBV19 and TRBJ2-7, with D possibly matching TRBD1 (5 bases). The CDR3 totals 15 residues. The germline V and J ends were trimmed by 1 base and 2 bases, with 12 bases remaining between them. Looked up from germline, CDR1 is LNHDA and CDR2 is SQIVND (reference sequence). CDR3 region: CASSIGVWGAYEQYV. The CDR3 DNA reads as TGTGCCAGTAGTATAGGGGTGTGGGGCGCCTACGAGCAGTACGTC.

The genes are TRBV11-1 and TRBJ2-7; 10 positions agree with TRBD1. This CDR3 comprises 18 residues. V gave up 1 base and J gave up 3 bases; unmatched junction bases: 12. Germline values: CDR1 SGHAT, CDR2 FQDESV (reference sequence). CDR3 DNA sequence: TGTGCCAGCAGCTTAGTAGGGGGTCCGGGACAGGGGTTCTACGAGCAGTACTTC. Encoded protein: CASSLVGGPGQGFYEQYF.

This clonotype was counted only a few times. A read error may account for a junction end that differs from germline. The chain is built from TRBV29-1 and TRBJ1-2; unclear D gene. Germline CDR1 is SQVTM and CDR2 is ANQGSEA. The CDR3 runs to 13 residues. The DNA for the CDR3 is TGCAGCGTCGAAGGATCGGGCAACTATGGCTACACCTTC. This encodes CSVEGSGNYGYTF.

The chain carries TRBV18 and TRBJ1-1, with D uncertain. The V gene lost 3 bases and the J gene lost 1 base, with 18 bases spanning the gap. The CDR3 has 17 residues. Germline V gene sequence: CDR1 KGHSH, CDR2 LQKENI. The CDR3 region is CASSPEAVGRWNTEAFF. The CDR3 nucleotides read TGTGCCAGCTCACCGGAAGCAGTAGGGCGTTGGAACACTGAAGCTTTCTTT.

This clonotype was observed a few times. V and J are TRBV7-8 and TRBJ1-2, with D hard to call. CDR1 is SGHVS and CDR2 is FQNEAQ in the germline V gene. CDR3 length equals 14 residues. The germline V and J ends were trimmed by 1 base and 2 bases, with 8 bases remaining between them. The CDR3 DNA is TGTGCCAGCAGCTTAGGGTGGGGAAACTATGGCTACACCTTC. As protein: CASSLGWGNYGYTF.

The chain uses TRBV5-1 and TRBJ2-1; TRBD2 matches 10 bases. Germline V lookup: CDR1 SGHRS, CDR2 YFSETQ. The CDR3 is 17 amino acids. V lost 8 bases and J lost 0; bases outside the gene matches: 11. CDR3 nucleotide sequence: TGCGCCAGTACCGGGACTAGCGAGACCCTCTCCTACAATGAGCAGTTCTTC. Its protein is CASTGTSETLSYNEQFF.

The table lists this clonotype with a few counts. The chain is built from TRBV12-3 or TRBV12-4 and TRBJ1-5; 11 nucleotides line up with TRBD1. V shed 3 bases, J shed 8 bases, and the junction held 15 bases outside the gene matches. The CDR3 length is 18 residues. DNA for the CDR3: TGTGCCAGCAGTTTTCGGGGGGGGACAGGGGGGTTTAAGAAGCCCCAGCATTTT. Encoded protein: CASSFRGGTGGFKKPQHF.

J is TRBJ1-6 and V is TRBV29-1; 10 nucleotides match TRBD1. The CDR3 is 13 amino acids. Germline V gene lookup returns CDR1 SQVTM and CDR2 ANQGSEA. J was trimmed by 9 bases and V by 7 bases; bases with no gene match: 6. CDR3: CSARRDRGSPLHF. Here the CDR3 DNA reads TGCAGCGCCCGCCGGGACAGGGGTTCACCCCTCCACTTT.

This clonotype appeared a few times. The rearrangement joins TRBV25-1 to TRBJ2-1, with a tentative D call TRBD2 (5 bases). The V gene lost 3 bases and the J gene lost 8 bases, with 11 bases spanning the gap. Germline V gives CDR1 MGHDK, CDR2 SYGVNS. The CDR3 contains 13 residues. CDR3 sequence reads: CASSDYGSDEQFF. The CDR3 DNA is TGTGCCAGCAGTGACTACGGTAGCGATGAGCAGTTCTTC.

The rearrangement joins TRBV28 to TRBJ2-4; 9 bases agree with TRBD1. Germline V CDR1 and CDR2: MDHEN, SYDVKM. This CDR3 is 15 amino acids long. V shed 0 bases, J shed 5 bases, and the junction held 2 bases outside the gene matches. This chain's CDR3 is CASSLWDRGQNIQYF. CDR3 sequence (DNA): TGTGCCAGCAGTTTATGGGACAGGGGACAAAACATTCAGTACTTC.

In its sample, this clonotype was seen many times. The J gene is TRBJ2-7, the V gene TRBV7-9; D ambiguous. Germline loops: CDR1 SEHNR, CDR2 FQNEAQ (reference sequence). This CDR3 region has 13 residues. Trimming removed 2 bases at V and 5 bases at J, with 10 bases between. The CDR3: CASSLLPTNEQYV. In nucleotides, the CDR3 is TGTGCCAGCAGCTTACTACCCACCAACGAGCAGTACGTC.

This clonotype was seen a handful of times. The V gene is TRBV11-2, the J gene TRBJ2-2; D possibly corresponds to TRBD2 (5 bases). Trimming cost V 5 bases and J 1 base, with 20 bases left between them. CDR3 size: 18 residues. The V gene's germline CDR1 is SGHAT and CDR2 FQNNGV. The CDR3 loop is CASSPRYLVAGNTGELFF. The CDR3 DNA follows: TGTGCCAGCAGCCCCCGTTATTTGGTCGCGGGGAACACCGGGGAGCTGTTTTTT.

This clonotype was seen a handful of times. This chain connects TRBV20-1 to TRBJ1-3; a possible D gene is TRBD1 (5 bases). The CDR3 is 14 amino acids. Germline V lookup: CDR1 DFQATT, CDR2 SNEGSKA (reference sequence). Trimming removed 6 bases from V and 1 base from J, with 13 bases in between. The CDR3 DNA reads TGCAGTGCGCCAGGGTCCGGGTCTGGAAACACCATATATTTT. Translation: CSAPGSGSGNTIYF.

The sample holds a few counts of this clonotype. The rearrangement links TRBV7-9 to TRBJ1-2; 9 bases are shared with TRBD1. Germline assignment: CDR1 SEHNR and CDR2 FQNEAQ (reference sequence). J was trimmed by 7 bases and V by 6 bases; bases with no gene match: 12. The CDR3 spans 15 residues. The CDR3 coding sequence is TGTGCCAGCAGTAGCTCACAACAGGGGGCGGTTGGCTACACCTTC. Translated, it gives CASSSSQQGAVGYTF.

The V and J genes are TRBV20-1 and TRBJ2-3; 8 nucleotides align to TRBD2. Unmatched junction bases numbered 14, after V lost 1 base and J lost 2 bases. CDR1 is DFQATT, CDR2 SNEGSKA, per germline (reference sequence). The CDR3 extends over 18 amino acids. The CDR3 DNA sequence: TGCAGTGCTAGAGGGGTTCGGTGGGCGGGAGGCCCCACAGATACGCAGTATTTT. This translates into CSARGVRWAGGPTDTQYF.

The chain combines TRBV20-1 with TRBJ2-1; 9 bases are a match to TRBD2. Germline loops: CDR1 DFQATT, CDR2 SNEGSKA (reference sequence). This CDR3 comprises 15 residues. Germline trimming cut 0 bases from V and 4 bases from J; bases unmatched to any gene: 4. The CDR3 coding sequence is TGCAGTGCTAGAGAGACTAGCGGCCTTTACAATGAGCAGTTCTTC. Residues: CSARETSGLYNEQFF.

This chain links TRBV7-2 with TRBJ2-7; 12 bases align to TRBD1. This CDR3 is 15 amino acids long. CDR1 is SGHTA and CDR2 is FQGNSA in the germline V gene. J was trimmed by 5 bases and V by 6 bases; bases with no gene match: 8. The CDR3 DNA sequence: TGTGCCAGCAGTCCGGGGACAGGGGGCTGGAACGAGCAGTACGTC. Its protein product is CASSPGTGGWNEQYV.

Many counts were recorded for this clonotype. The CDR3 region is CASSQAFTGLLHGYTF. Written as DNA, the CDR3 is TGTGCCAGCAGCCAAGCCTTCACAGGGCTCCTCCATGGCTACACCTTC. The V gene is TRBV4-2, the J gene TRBJ1-2, with D tentatively TRBD1 (6 bases). The V gene lost 1 base and the J gene lost 6 bases, with 18 bases spanning the gap. CDR3 size: 16 residues. CDR1 is LGHNA and CDR2 is YNFKEQ in the germline V gene.